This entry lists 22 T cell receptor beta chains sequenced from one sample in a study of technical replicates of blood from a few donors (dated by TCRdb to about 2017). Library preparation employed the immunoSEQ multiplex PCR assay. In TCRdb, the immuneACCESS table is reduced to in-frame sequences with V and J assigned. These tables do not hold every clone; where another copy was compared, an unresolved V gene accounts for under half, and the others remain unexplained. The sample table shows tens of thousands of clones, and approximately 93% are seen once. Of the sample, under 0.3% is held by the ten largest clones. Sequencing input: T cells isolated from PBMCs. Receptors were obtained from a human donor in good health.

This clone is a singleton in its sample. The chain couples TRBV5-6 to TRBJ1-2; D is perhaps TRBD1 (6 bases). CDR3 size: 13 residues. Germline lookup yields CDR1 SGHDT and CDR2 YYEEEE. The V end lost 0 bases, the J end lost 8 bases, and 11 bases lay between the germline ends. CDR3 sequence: CASSLGGGRGYTF. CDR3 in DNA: TGTGCCAGCAGCTTGGGAGGGGGTCGAGGCTACACCTTC.

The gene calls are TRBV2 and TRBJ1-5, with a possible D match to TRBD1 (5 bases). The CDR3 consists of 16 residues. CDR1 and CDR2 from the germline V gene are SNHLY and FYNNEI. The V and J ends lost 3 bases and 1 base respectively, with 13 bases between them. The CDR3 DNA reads TGTGCCAGCAGTGAGGGGGGTCCTCTCAGCAATCAGCCCCAGCATTTT. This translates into CASSEGGPLSNQPQHF.

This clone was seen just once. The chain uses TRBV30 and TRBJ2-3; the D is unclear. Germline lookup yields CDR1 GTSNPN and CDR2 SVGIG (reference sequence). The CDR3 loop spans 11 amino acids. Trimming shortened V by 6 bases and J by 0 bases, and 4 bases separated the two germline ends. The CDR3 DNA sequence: TGTGCCTGCCGTAGCACAGATACGCAGTATTTT. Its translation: CACRSTDTQYF.

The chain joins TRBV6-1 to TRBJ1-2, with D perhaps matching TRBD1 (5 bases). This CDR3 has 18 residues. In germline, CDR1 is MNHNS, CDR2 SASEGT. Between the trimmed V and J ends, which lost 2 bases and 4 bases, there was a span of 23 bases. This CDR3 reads CASSEYGGSPSIGYGYTF. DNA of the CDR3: TGTGCCAGCAGTGAATATGGGGGGTCCCCCTCTATTGGCTATGGCTACACCTTC.

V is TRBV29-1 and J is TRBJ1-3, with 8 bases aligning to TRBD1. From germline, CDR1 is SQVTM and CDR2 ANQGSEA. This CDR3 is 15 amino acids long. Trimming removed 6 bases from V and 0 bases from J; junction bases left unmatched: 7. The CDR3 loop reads CSVLDRVNSGNTIYF. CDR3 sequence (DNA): TGCAGCGTCCTGGACAGGGTAAACTCTGGAAACACCATATATTTT.

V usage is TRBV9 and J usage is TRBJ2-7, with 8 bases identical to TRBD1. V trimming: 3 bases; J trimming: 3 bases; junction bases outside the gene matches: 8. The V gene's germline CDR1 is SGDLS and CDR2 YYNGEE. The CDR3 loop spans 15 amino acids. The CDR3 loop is CASSGPGTGVYEQYF. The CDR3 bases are TGTGCCAGCAGCGGCCCCGGGACAGGCGTCTACGAGCAGTACTTC.

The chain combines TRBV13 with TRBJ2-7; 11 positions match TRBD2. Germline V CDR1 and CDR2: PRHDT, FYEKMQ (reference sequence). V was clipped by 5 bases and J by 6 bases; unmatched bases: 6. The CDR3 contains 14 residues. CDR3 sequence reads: CASSTIAGGPEQYF. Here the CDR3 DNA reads TGTGCCAGCAGCACAATAGCGGGAGGGCCCGAGCAGTACTTC.

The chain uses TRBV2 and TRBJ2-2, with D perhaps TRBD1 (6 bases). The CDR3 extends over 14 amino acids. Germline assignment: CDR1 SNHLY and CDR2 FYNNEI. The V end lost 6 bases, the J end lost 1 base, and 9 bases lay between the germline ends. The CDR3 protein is CASREGVNTGELFF. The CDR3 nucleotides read TGTGCCAGCAGAGAGGGGGTGAACACCGGGGAGCTGTTTTTT.

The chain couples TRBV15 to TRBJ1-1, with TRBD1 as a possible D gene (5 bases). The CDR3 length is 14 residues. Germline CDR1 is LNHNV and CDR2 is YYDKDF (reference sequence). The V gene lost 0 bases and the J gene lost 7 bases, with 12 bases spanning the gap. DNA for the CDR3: TGTGCCACCAGCAGAGAGGGGGGGGTACTTGAAGCTTTCTTT. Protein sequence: CATSREGGVLEAFF. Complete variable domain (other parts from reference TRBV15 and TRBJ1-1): DAMVIQNPRYQVTQFGKPVTLSCSQTLNHNVMYWYQQKSSQAPKLLFHYYDKDFNNEADTPDNFQSRRPNTSFCFLDIRSPGLGDTAMYLCATSREGGVLEAFFGQGTRLTVV.

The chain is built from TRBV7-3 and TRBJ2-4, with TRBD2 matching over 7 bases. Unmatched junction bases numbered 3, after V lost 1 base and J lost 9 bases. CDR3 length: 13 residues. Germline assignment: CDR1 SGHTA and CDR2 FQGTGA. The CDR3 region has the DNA TGTGCCAGCAGCTTAAGCGGGGAGGGCATTCAGTACTTC. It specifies CASSLSGEGIQYF. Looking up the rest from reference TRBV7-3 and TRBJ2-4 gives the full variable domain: GAGVSQTPSNKVTEKGKYVELRCDPISGHTALYWYRQSLGQGPEFLIYFQGTGAADDSGLPNDRFFAVRPEGSVSTLKIQRTERGDSAVYLCASSLSGEGIQYFGAGTRLSVL.

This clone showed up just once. The CDR3 spells CASSAGTGSYNSPLHF. CDR3 DNA: TGTGCCAGCAGCGCAGGGACAGGCTCCTATAATTCACCCCTCCACTTT. The chain couples TRBV9 to TRBJ1-6; 8 nucleotides agree with TRBD1. V shed 3 bases, J shed 0 bases, and the junction held 2 bases outside the gene matches. Per germline, CDR1 SGDLS and CDR2 YYNGEE. The CDR3 is 16 amino acids.

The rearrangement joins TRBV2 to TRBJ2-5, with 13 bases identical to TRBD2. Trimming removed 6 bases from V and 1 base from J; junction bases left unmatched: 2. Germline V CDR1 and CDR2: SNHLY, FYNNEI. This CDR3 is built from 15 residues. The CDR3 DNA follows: TGTGCCAGCAGCCGACTAGCGGGGGGCCAAGAGACCCAGTACTTC. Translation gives CASSRLAGGQETQYF.

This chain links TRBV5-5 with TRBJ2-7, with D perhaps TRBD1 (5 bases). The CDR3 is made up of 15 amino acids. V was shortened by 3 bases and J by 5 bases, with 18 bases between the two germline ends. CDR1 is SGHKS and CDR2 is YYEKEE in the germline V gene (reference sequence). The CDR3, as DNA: TGTGCCAGCAGCTACTATCATCAAATGACAGACGAGCAGTACTTC. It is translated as CASSYYHQMTDEQYF.

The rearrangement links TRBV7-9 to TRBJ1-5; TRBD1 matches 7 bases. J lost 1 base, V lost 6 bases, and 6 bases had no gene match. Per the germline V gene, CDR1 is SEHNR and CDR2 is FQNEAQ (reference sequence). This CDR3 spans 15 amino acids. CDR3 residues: CASSSQGGSNQPQHF. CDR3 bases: TGTGCCAGCAGTTCCCAGGGGGGCAGCAATCAGCCCCAGCATTTT.

The CDR3 here is CSFRTGLDYGYTF. CDR3 DNA sequence: TGCAGCTTCCGGACAGGTTTGGACTATGGCTACACCTTC. The chain has TRBV29-1 and TRBJ1-2, with 7 nucleotides matching TRBD1. The CDR3 contains 13 residues. Germline assignment: CDR1 SQVTM and CDR2 ANQGSEA. V was clipped by 8 bases and J by 3 bases; unmatched bases: 9.

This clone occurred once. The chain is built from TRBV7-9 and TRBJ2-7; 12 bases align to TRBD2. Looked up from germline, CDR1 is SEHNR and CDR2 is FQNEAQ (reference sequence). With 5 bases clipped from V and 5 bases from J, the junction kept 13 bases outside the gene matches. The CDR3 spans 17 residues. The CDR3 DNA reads TGTGCCAGCAGCCGAAATAGTAGGGCTAGCGGGAGGGACGAGCAGTACTTC. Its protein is CASSRNSRASGRDEQYF.

The CDR3 reads CAISDGEANTYGYTF. Written as DNA, the CDR3 is TGTGCCATCAGTGACGGGGAGGCGAATACCTATGGCTACACCTTC. The chain carries TRBV10-3 and TRBJ1-2; D ambiguous. V was cut by 3 bases and J by 4 bases, with 15 bases left in between. Germline values: CDR1 ENHRY, CDR2 SYGVKD. The CDR3 extends over 15 amino acids.

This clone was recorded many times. The CDR3 DNA is TGTGCCAGCAGGGCCCGGGACAGGGATCGTGGCTACACCTTC. This codes for CASRARDRDRGYTF. The chain has TRBV6-1 and TRBJ1-2, with 9 bases aligning to TRBD1. This CDR3 has 14 amino acids. V was clipped by 6 bases and J by 7 bases; unmatched bases: 9. The germline gives CDR1 MNHNS, CDR2 SASEGT.

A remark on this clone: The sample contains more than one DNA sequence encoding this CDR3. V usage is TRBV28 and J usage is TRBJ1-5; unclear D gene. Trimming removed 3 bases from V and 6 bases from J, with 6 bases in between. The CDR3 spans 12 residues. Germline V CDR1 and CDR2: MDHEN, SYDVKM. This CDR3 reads CASSFGSQPQHF. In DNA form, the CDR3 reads TGTGCCAGCAGTTTTGGGAGTCAGCCCCAGCATTTT.

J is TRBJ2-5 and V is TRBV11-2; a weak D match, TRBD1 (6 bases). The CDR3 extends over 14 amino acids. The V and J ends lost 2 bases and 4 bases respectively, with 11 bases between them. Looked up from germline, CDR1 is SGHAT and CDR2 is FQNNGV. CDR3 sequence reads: CASSLTGTGETQYF. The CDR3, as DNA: TGTGCCAGCAGCTTAACAGGGACCGGAGAGACCCAGTACTTC.

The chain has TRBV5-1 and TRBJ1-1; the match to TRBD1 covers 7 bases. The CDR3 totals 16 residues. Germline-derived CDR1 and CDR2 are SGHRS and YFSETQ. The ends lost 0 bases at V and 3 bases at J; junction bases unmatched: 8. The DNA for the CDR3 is TGCGCCAGCAGCTTGGATCAGGGGGTCTGGGACACTGAAGCTTTCTTT. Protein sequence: CASSLDQGVWDTEAFF.

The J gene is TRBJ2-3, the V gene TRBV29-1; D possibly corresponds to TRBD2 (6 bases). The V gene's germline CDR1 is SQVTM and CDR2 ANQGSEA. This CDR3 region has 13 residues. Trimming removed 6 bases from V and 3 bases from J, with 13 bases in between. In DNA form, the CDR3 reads TGCAGCGTAGTGGGAGGCGGGACAGATACGCAGTATTTT. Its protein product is CSVVGGGTDTQYF.